Reported below is one T cell receptor (beta chain). Its antigen is not yet known. No base quality information exists; no much larger clone differs at one position. The data are from a study of blood T cell repertoires in COVID-19 (dated by TCRdb to the early 2020s). Regarding the research as a whole: The collaborator samples originated in the United States, Italy and Spain and spanned the acute and convalescent phases of COVID-19. The prospective study material was composed of cDNA or gDNA derived from T cells, B-cell-depleted T cells, or PBMCs. The dataset comprised deeply sampled blood TCRbeta repertoires from subjects exposed to, actively infected with, or recovered from COVID-19. The repertoires were released in a freely available public database intended as a resource for research on the immune response to SARS-CoV-2. The samples were drawn from two sources: the first 160 participants of the ongoing ImmuneRACE study, and 950 to 1,500 subjects contributed by 6 global collaborators. Nearly every sample came with metadata listing a de-identified subject ID, COVID-19 status, age in years and sex. Where available, HLA class I and class II types were obtained from metadata supplied by the sample provider rather than from assay-based typing. Paper-wide results and their limitations: Clinical and demographic metadata were provided uncurated, with the amount varying by source and participant.

Counted from cysteine to phenylalanine, this CDR3 has 15 amino acids. Only CDR3 DNA is held: 45 bases, read in frame from base 1. The germline V gene specifies LGHNA as CDR1 and YNFKEQ as CDR2. Trimming removed 4 bases from V and 6 bases from J; the gene matches leave 9 bases unexplained. Collaborating institutions collected whole blood in K2EDTA tubes following their own protocols. Collaborator samples were shipped for TCRbeta analysis as frozen whole blood, isolated PBMCs, or DNA extracted from either sample type. The immunoSEQ Assay, a bias-controlled multiplex PCR, was used to amplify TCRbeta CDR3 regions from genomic DNA. As for the authors' bioinformatics: Within the assay, amplification of reference gene primers was used to estimate how many nucleated cells each sample contained. To quantify the absolute abundance of each unique TCRbeta CDR3 rearrangement, sequence reads were collapsed and filtered. Productive Simpson clonality was computed per sample as the square root of Simpson's diversity index over productive rearrangements. Sourced from immuneACCESS, this table was stored by TCRdb with only in-frame sequences that have V and J called. A share of the clones is absent; for the studies checked, an unresolved V gene accounts for under half, and the remainder has no known explanation. V and J calls and clone size are as listed in that table; D and trimming were resolved from the DNA. This sample holds some 150,000 clones; about 80% were observed only once. The leading ten clones occupy less than 2.5% of the sample.

The chain is made from TRBV4-2 and TRBJ2-1; the central 7 bases match TRBD2. The sample taken for sequencing was peripheral blood. The source of this sequence is a man between 65 and 79 years old with acute or convalescent COVID-19. The sequenced DNA is TGTGCCAGCAGCCCCCTGGGCGGGAGCGGCAATGAGCAGTTCTTC. Its translation is CASSPLGGSGNEQFF.